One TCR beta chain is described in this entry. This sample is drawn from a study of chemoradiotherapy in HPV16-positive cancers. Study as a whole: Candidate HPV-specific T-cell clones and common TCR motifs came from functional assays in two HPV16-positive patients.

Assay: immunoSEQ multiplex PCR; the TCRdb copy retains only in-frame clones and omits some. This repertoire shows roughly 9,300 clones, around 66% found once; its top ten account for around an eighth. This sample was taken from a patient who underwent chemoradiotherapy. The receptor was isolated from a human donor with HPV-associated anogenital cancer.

The CDR3: CSGQRVEAFF. In nucleotides, the CDR3 is TGCAGCGGACAGCGGGTTGAAGCTTTCTTT. The J gene is TRBJ1-1, the V gene TRBV29-1, with D possibly matching TRBD1 (5 bases). This CDR3 has 10 residues. Germline V CDR1 and CDR2: SQVTM, ANQGSEA. V was pared by 7 bases and J by 7 bases, with 10 bases between.